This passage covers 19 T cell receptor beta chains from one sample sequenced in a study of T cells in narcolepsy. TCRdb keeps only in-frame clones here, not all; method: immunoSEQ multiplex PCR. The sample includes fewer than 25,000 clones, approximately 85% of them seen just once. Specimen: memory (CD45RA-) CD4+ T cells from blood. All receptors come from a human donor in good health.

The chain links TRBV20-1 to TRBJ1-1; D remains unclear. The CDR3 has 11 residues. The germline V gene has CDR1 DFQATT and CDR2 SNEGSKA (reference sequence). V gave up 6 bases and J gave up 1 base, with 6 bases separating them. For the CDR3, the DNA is TGCAGTGCCCAGTGGAACACTGAAGCTTTCTTT. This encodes CSAQWNTEAFF.

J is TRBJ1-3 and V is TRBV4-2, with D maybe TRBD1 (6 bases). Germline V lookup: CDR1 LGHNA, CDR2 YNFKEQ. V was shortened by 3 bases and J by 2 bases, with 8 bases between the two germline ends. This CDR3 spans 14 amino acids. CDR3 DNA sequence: TGTGCCAGCAGCCAGAACAGGGCTGGAAACACCATATATTTT. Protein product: CASSQNRAGNTIYF.

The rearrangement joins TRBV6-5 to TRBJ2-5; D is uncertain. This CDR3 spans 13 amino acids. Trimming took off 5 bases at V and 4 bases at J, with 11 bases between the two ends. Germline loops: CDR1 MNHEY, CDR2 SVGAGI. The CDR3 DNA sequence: TGTGCCAGCAGTGAGCAAGGGATAGAGACCCAGTACTTC. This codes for CASSEQGIETQYF.

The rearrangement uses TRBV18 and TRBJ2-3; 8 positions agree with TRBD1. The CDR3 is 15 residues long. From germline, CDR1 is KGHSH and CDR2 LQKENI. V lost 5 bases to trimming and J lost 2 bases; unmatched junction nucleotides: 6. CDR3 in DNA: TGTGCCAGCTCATTCGGACAGGGCGCCACAGATACGCAGTATTTT. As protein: CASSFGQGATDTQYF.

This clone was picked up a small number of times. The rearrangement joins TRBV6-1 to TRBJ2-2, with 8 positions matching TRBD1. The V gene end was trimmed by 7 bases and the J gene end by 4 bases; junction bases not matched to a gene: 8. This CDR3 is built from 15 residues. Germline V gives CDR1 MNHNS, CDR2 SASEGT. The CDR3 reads CASIQGAPRTGELFF. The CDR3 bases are TGTGCCAGCATCCAGGGGGCCCCGCGCACCGGGGAGCTGTTTTTT.

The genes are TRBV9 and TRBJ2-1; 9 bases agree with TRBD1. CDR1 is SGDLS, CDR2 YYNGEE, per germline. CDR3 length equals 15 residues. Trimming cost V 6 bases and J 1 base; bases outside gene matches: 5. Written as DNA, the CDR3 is TGTGCCAGCAAGCCCGACAGGGGGTCCTACAATGAGCAGTTCTTC. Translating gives CASKPDRGSYNEQFF.

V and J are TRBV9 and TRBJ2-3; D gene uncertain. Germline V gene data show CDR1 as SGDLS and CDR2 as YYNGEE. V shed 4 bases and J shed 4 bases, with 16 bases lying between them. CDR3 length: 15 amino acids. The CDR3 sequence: CASSPRGGDSDTQYF. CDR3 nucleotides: TGTGCCAGCAGCCCTCGCGGTGGTGACTCAGATACGCAGTATTTT. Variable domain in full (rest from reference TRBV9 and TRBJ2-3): DSGVTQTPKHLITATGQRVTLRCSPRSGDLSVYWYQQSLDQGLQFLIQYYNGEERAKGNILERFSAQQFPDLHSELNLSSLELGDSALYFCASSPRGGDSDTQYFGPGTRLTVL.

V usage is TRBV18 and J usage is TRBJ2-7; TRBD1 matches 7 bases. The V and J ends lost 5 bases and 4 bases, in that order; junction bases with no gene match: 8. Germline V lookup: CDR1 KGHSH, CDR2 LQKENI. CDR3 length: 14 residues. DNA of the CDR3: TGTGCCAGCTCATTTGACAGGGTAGGGTACGAGCAGTACTTC. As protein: CASSFDRVGYEQYF.

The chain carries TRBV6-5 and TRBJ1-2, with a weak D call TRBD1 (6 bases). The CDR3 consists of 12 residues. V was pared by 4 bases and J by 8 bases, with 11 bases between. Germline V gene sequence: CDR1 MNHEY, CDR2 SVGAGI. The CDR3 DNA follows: TGTGCCAGCAGTTGGGGGGCTGGAGGCTACACCTTC. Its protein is CASSWGAGGYTF.

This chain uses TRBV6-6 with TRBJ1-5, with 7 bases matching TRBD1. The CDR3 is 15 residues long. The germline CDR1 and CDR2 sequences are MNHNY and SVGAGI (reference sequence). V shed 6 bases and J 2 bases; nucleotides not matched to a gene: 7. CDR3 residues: CASRKKGTGNQPQHF. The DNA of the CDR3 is TGTGCCAGCAGGAAGAAAGGGACAGGCAATCAGCCCCAGCATTTT.

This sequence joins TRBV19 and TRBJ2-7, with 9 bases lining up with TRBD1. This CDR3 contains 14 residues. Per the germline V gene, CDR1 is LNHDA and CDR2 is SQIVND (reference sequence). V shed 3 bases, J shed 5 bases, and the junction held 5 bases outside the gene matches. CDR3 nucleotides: TGTGCCAGTAGTATTGGGACAGGGTCCCACGAGCAGTACTTC. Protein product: CASSIGTGSHEQYF.

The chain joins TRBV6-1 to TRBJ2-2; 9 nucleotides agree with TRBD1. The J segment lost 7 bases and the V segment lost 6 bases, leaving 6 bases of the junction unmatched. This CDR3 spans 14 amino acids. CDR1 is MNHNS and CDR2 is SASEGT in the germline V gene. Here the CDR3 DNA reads TGTGCCAGCAGCTCCGGGACAGGGATCGGGGAGCTGTTTTTT. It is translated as CASSSGTGIGELFF.

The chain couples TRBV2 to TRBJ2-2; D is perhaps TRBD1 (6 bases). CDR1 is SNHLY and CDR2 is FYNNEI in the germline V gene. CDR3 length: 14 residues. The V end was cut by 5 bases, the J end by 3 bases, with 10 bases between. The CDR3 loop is CASSYRVYTGELFF. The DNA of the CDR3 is TGTGCCAGCAGTTACAGGGTGTACACCGGGGAGCTGTTTTTT.

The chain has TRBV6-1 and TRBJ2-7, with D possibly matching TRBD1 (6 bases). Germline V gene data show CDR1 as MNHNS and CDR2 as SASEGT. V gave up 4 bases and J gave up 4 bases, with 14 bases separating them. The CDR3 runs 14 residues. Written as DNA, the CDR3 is TGTGCCAGCAGTGTAGCAGGGGAAGGATACGAGCAGTACTTC. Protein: CASSVAGEGYEQYF.

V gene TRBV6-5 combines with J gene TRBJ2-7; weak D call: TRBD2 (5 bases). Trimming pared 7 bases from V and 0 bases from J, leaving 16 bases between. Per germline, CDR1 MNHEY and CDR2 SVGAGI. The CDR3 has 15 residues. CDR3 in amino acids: CASKLFSVRSYEQYF. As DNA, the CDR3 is TGTGCCAGCAAGCTTTTTAGCGTCCGCTCCTACGAGCAGTACTTC.

The CDR3 here is CASGTGGVTEAFF. The CDR3 bases are TGTGCCAGCGGAACTGGGGGGGTCACTGAAGCTTTCTTT. The chain is built from TRBV28 and TRBJ1-1; D might be TRBD1 (5 bases). This CDR3 is built from 13 residues. Germline V gives CDR1 MDHEN, CDR2 SYDVKM. V was pared by 8 bases and J by 4 bases, with 14 bases between.

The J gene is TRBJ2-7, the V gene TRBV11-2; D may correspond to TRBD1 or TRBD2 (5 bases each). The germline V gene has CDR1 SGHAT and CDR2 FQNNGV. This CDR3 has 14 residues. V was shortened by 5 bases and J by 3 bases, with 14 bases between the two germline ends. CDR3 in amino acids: CASSKSGTIYEQYF. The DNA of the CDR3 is TGTGCCAGCAGCAAATCCGGGACCATCTACGAGCAGTACTTC.

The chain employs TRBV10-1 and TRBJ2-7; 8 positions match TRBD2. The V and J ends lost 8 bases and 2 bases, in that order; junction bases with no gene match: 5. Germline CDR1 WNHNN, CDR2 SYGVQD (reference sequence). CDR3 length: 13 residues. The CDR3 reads CASPAGVPYEQYF. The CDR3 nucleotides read TGCGCCAGCCCAGCGGGGGTTCCCTACGAGCAGTACTTC.

CDR3 sequence (DNA): TGTGCCACCAGCAAGGCGGGACAGGTCTTATCTGGGGCCAACGTCCTGACTTTC. It yields the protein CATSKAGQVLSGANVLTF. V gene TRBV15 combines with J gene TRBJ2-6; 8 bases line up with TRBD1. This CDR3 comprises 18 residues. The V gene end was trimmed by 4 bases and the J gene end by 1 base; junction bases not matched to a gene: 9. The V gene's germline CDR1 is LNHNV and CDR2 YYDKDF (reference sequence).